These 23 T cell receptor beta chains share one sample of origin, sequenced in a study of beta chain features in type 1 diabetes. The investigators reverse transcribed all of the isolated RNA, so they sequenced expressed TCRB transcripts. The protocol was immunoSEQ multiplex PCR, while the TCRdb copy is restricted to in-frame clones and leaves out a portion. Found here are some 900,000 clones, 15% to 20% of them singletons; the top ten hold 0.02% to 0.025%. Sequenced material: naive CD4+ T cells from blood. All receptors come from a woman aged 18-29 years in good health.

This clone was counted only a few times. The CDR3 bases are TGTGCCAGCTCACCACCGTCACACCACAATGAGCAGTTCTTC. Protein sequence: CASSPPSHHNEQFF. The chain is built from TRBV18 and TRBJ2-1; D ambiguous. V lost 0 bases to trimming and J lost 5 bases, with 8 bases between them. CDR1 is KGHSH, CDR2 LQKENI, per germline. This CDR3 is built from 14 residues.

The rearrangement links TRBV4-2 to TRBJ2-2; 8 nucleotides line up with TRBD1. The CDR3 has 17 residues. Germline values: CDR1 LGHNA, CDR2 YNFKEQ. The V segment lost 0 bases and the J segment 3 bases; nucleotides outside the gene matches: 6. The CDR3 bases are TGTGCCAGCAGCCAAGATCCAAGGACAGGGCACACCGGGGAGCTGTTTTTT. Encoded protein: CASSQDPRTGHTGELFF.

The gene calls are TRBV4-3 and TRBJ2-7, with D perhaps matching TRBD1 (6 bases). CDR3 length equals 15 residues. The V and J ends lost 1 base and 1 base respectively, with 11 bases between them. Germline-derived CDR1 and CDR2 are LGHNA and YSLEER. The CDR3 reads CASSQGVTGSYEQYF. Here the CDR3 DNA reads TGCGCCAGCAGCCAAGGGGTGACAGGATCCTACGAGCAGTACTTC.

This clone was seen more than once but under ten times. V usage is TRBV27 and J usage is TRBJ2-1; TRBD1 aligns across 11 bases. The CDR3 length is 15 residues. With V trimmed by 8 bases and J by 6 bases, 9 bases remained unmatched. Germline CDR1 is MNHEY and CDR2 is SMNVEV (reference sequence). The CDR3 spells CASSHGTGGRNEQFF. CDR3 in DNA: TGTGCCAGCTCCCATGGGACAGGGGGTCGCAATGAGCAGTTCTTC.

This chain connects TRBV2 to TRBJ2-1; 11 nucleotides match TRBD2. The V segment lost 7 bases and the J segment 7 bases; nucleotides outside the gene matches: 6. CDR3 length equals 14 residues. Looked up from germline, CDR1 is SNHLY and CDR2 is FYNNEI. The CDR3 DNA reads TGTGCCAGCACGGGACTAGCGGAATCTAATGAGCAGTTCTTC. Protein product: CASTGLAESNEQFF.

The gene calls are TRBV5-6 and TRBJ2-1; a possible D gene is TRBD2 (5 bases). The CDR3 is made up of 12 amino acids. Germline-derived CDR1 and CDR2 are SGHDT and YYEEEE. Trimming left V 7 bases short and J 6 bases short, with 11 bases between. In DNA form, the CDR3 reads TGTGCCAGCGGGAAAAGCGGCAATGAGCAGTTCTTC. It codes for CASGKSGNEQFF.

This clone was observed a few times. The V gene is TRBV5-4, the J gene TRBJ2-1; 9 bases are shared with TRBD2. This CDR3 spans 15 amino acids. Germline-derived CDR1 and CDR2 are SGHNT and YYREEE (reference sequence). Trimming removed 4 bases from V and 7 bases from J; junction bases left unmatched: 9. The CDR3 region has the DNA TGTGCCAGCAGCCAAGGGGCGGGAGGGCCGAATGAGCAGTTCTTC. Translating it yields CASSQGAGGPNEQFF.

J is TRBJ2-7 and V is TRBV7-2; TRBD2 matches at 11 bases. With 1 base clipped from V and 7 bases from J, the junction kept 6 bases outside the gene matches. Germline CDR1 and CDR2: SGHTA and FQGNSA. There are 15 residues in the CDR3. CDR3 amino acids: CASSLVTSGRGEQYF. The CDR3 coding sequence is TGTGCCAGCAGCTTAGTAACTAGCGGGAGAGGGGAGCAGTACTTC.

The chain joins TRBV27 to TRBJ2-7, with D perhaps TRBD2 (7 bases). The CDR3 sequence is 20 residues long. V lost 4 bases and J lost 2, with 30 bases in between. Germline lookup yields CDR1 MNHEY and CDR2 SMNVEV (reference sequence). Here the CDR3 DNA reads TGTGCCAGCAGTTCATATTACACGACTAGGGAGGGGGACAACCCCTACGAGCAGTACTTC. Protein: CASSSYYTTREGDNPYEQYF.

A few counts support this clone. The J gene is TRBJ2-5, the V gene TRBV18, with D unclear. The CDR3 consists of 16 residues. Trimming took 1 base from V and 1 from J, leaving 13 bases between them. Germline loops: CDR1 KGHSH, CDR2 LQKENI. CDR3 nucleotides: TGTGCCAGCTCACCACTGGGATGGTCGCCCCAAGAGACCCAGTACTTC. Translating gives CASSPLGWSPQETQYF. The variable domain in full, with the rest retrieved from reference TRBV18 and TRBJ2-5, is NAGVMQNPRHLVRRRGQEARLRCSPMKGHSHVYWYRQLPEEGLKFMVYLQKENIIDESGMPKERFSAEFPKEGPSILRIQQVVRGDSAAYFCASSPLGWSPQETQYFGPGTRLLVL.

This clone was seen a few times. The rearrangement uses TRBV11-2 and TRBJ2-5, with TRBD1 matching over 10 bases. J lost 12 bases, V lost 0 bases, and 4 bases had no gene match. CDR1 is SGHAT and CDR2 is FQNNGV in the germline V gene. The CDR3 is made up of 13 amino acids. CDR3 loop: CASSLDRQGAEYF. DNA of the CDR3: TGTGCCAGCAGCTTAGACCGACAGGGGGCCGAGTACTTC.

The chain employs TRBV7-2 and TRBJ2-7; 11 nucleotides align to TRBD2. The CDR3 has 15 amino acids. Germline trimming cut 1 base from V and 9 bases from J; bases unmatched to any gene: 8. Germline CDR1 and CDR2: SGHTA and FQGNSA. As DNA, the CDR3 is TGTGCCAGCAGCTTAGATAGCGGGAGGGCCTCGGTGCAGTACTTC. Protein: CASSLDSGRASVQYF.

The CDR3 reads CSAGNEQYF. The CDR3, as DNA: TGCAGTGCGGGAAACGAGCAGTACTTC. This sequence joins TRBV20-1 and TRBJ2-5; no definite D call. The J call could be wrong; TRBJ2-7 is a better fit for the DNA end. This CDR3 has 9 residues. Germline loops: CDR1 DFQATT, CDR2 SNEGSKA (reference sequence).

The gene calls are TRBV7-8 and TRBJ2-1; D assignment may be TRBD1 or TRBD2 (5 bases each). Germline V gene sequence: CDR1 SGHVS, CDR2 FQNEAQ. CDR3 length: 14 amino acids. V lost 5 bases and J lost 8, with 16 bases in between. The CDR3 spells CASSLGPRVDEQFF. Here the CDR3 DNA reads TGTGCCAGCAGCCTGGGACCCAGGGTCGATGAGCAGTTCTTC.

Here the CDR3 reads CASILDRGPYEQYF. For the CDR3, the DNA is TGTGCCAGCATCTTGGACAGAGGACCCTACGAGCAGTACTTC. The rearrangement uses TRBV21-1 and TRBJ2-7; the table assigns TRBD1, which was not confirmed against the DNA. TRBV21-1 is classified as a pseudogene. The CDR3 length is 14 residues.

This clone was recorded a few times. CDR3 residues: CAISVARGYNEQFF. The CDR3 region has the DNA TGTGCCATCAGTGTAGCGAGGGGCTACAATGAGCAGTTCTTC. The chain couples TRBV10-3 to TRBJ2-1; the D call may be TRBD1 or TRBD2 (5 bases each). V was clipped by 4 bases and J by 3 bases, with 10 bases between them. Germline V gene sequence: CDR1 ENHRY, CDR2 SYGVKD. CDR3 length equals 14 residues.

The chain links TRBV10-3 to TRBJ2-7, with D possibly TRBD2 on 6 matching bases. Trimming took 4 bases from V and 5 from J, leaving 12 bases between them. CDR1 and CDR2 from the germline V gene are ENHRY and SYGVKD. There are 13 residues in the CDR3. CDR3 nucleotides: TGTGCCATCAGTGGTAGGACGGGAGACGAGCAGTACTTC. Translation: CAISGRTGDEQYF.

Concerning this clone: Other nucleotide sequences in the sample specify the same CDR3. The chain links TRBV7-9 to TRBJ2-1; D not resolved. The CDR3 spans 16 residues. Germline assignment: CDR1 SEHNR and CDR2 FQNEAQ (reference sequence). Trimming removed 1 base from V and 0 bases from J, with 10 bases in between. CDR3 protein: CASSLGAGSSYNEQFF. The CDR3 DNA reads TGTGCCAGCAGCTTAGGTGCCGGAAGCTCCTACAATGAGCAGTTCTTC.

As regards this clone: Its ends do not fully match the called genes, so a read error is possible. CDR3 sequence: CASSLAKGTGPLGGNTEAFF. The CDR3 DNA reads TGTGCTAGCAGCTTAGCCAAGGGGACAGGACCGTTAGGTGGAAACACTGAAGCTTTCTTT. This rearrangement joins TRBV7-7 to TRBJ1-1; TRBD1 matches at 8 bases. Germline V gives CDR1 SSHAT, CDR2 FNYEAQ (reference sequence). This CDR3 region has 20 residues.

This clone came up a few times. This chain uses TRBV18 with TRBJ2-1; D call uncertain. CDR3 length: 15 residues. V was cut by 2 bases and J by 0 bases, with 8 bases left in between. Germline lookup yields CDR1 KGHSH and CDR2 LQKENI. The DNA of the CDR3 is TGTGCCAGCTCACCAAGTCATAGCTCCTACAATGAGCAGTTCTTC. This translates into CASSPSHSSYNEQFF.

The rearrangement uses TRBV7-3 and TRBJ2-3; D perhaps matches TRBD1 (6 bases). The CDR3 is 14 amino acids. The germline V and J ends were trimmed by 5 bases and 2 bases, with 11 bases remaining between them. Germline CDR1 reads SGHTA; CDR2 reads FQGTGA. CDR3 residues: CASSPGVNTDTQYF. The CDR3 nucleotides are TGTGCCAGCAGCCCAGGGGTGAACACAGATACGCAGTATTTT. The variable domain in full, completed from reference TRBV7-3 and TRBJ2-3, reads GAGVSQTPSNKVTEKGKYVELRCDPISGHTALYWYRQSLGQGPEFLIYFQGTGAADDSGLPNDRFFAVRPEGSVSTLKIQRTERGDSAVYLCASSPGVNTDTQYFGPGTRLTVL.

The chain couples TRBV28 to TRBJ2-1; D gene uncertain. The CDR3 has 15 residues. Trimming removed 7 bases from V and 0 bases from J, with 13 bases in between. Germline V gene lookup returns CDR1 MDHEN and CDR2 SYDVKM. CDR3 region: CASTPARPSYNEQFF. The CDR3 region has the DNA TGTGCCAGCACCCCGGCCCGGCCCTCCTACAATGAGCAGTTCTTC.

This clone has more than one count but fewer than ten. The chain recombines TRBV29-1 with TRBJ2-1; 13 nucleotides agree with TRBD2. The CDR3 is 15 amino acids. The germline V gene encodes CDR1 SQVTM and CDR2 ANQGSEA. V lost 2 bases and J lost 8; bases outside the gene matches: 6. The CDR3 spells CSVERLAGGMDEQFF. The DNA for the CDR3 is TGCAGCGTTGAAAGACTAGCGGGGGGAATGGATGAGCAGTTCTTC.